This T cell receptor (beta chain) originates from a study of cytomegalovirus exposure and HLA in healthy donors. PCR involved 60 Vbeta and 13 Jbeta primers. Data came from immunoSEQ multiplex PCR; TCRdb stores just in-frame clones and leaves some out. The sample yields tens of thousands of clones, roughly 81% seen once. The sequence derives from a young woman in good health and CMV-seronegative. The sample consisted of PBMCs.

CDR3 region: CASSEFGTGTSSYNEQFF. The DNA of the CDR3 is TGTGCCAGCAGTGAATTTGGGACAGGGACGAGTAGCTACAATGAGCAGTTCTTC. The chain joins TRBV6-4 to TRBJ2-1; 9 nucleotides line up with TRBD1. The CDR3 has 18 amino acids. Trimming took 3 bases from V and 3 from J; bases not matched to a gene: 12. Germline CDR1 and CDR2: MRHNA and SNTAGT.